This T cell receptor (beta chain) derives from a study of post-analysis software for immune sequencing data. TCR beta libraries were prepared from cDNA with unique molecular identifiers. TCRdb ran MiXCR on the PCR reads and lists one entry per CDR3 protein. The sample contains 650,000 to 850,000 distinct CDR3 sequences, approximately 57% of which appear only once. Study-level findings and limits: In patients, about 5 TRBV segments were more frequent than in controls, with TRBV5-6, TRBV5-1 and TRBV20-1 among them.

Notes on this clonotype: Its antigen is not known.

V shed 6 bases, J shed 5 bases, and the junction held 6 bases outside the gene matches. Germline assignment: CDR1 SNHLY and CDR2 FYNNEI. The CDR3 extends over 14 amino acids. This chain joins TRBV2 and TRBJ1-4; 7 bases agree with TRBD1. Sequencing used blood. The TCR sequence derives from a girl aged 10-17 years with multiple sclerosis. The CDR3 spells CASSPGQWNEKLFF. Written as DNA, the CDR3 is TGTGCCAGCAGCCCGGGACAGTGGAATGAAAAACTGTTTTTT.